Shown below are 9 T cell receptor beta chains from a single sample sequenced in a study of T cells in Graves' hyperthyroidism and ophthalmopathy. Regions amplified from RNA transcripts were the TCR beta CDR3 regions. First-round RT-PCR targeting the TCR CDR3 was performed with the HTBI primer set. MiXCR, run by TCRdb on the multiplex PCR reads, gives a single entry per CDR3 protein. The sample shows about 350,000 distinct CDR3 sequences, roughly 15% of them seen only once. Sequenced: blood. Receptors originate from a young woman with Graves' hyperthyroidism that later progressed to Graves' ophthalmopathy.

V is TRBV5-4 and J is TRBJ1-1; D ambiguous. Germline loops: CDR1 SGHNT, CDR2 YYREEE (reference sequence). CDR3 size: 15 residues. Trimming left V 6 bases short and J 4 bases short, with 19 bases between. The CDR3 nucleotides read TGTGCCAGCACCTCTCTCGGAGGTCGGGTCACTGAAGCTTTCTTT. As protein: CASTSLGGRVTEAFF.

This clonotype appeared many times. The CDR3 DNA reads TGTGCCAGCAGTGAGGGGGGGACAGGACCCTACGAGCAGTACTTC. This gives the protein CASSEGGTGPYEQYF. V gene TRBV28 combines with J gene TRBJ2-7, with D perhaps matching TRBD1 (8 bases). Germline loops: CDR1 MDHEN, CDR2 SYDVKM. Trimming left V 5 bases short and J 2 bases short, with 16 bases between. This CDR3 has 15 residues.

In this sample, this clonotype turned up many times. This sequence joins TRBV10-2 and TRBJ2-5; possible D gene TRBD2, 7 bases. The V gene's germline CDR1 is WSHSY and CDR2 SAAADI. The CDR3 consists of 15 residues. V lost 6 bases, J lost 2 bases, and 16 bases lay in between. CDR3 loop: CASRDGGASQETQYF. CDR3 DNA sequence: TGCGCCAGCAGGGATGGGGGGGCTTCTCAAGAGACCCAGTACTTC.

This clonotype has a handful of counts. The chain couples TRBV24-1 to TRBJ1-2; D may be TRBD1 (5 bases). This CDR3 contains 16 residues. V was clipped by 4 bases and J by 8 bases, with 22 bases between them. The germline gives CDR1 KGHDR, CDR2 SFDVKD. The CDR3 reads CATSDRTGQHWLGYTF. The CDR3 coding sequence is TGTGCCACCAGTGACCGTACAGGTCAGCATTGGTTGGGCTACACCTTC.

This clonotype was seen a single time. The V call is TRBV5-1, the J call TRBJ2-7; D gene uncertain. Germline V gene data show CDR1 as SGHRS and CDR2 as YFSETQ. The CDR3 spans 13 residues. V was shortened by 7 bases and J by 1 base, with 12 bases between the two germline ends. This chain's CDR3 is CASSGFSSYEQYF. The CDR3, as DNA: TGCGCCAGCTCAGGATTTTCGTCCTACGAGCAGTACTTC. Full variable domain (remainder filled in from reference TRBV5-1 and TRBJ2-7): KAGVTQTPRYLIKTRGQQVTLSCSPISGHRSVSWYQQTPGQGLQFLFEYFSETQRNKGNFPGRFSGRQFSNSRSEMNVSTLELGDSALYLCASSGFSSYEQYFGPGTRLTVT.

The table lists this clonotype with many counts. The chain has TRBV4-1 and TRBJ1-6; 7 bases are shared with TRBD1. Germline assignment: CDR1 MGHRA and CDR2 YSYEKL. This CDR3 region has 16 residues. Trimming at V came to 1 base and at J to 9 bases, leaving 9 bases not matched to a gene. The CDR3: CASSQVPEDRSSPLHF. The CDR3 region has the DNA TGCGCCAGCAGCCAAGTTCCGGAGGACAGGTCTTCACCCCTCCACTTT.

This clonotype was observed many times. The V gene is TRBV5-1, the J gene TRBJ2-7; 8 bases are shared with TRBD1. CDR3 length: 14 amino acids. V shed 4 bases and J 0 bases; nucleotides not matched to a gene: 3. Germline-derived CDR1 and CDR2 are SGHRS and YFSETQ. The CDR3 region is CASSRQGFSYEQYF. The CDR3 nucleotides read TGCGCCAGCAGCCGACAGGGGTTCTCCTACGAGCAGTACTTC.

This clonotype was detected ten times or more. CDR3 bases: TGTGCCAGCCAGGGCCGGGACTATCAATACGAGCAGTACTTC. It translates to CASQGRDYQYEQYF. This chain joins TRBV6-2 or TRBV6-3 and TRBJ2-7; 7 bases agree with TRBD2. CDR3 length equals 14 residues. V lost 8 bases and J lost 4; bases outside the gene matches: 11. Germline V gene lookup returns CDR1 MNHEY and CDR2 SVGEGT.

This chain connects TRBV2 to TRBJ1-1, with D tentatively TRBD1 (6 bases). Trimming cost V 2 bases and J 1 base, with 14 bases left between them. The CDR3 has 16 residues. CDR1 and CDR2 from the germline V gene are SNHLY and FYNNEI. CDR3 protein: CASSELRGASNTEAFF. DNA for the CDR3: TGTGCCAGCAGTGAACTTCGGGGGGCCTCGAACACTGAAGCTTTCTTT.